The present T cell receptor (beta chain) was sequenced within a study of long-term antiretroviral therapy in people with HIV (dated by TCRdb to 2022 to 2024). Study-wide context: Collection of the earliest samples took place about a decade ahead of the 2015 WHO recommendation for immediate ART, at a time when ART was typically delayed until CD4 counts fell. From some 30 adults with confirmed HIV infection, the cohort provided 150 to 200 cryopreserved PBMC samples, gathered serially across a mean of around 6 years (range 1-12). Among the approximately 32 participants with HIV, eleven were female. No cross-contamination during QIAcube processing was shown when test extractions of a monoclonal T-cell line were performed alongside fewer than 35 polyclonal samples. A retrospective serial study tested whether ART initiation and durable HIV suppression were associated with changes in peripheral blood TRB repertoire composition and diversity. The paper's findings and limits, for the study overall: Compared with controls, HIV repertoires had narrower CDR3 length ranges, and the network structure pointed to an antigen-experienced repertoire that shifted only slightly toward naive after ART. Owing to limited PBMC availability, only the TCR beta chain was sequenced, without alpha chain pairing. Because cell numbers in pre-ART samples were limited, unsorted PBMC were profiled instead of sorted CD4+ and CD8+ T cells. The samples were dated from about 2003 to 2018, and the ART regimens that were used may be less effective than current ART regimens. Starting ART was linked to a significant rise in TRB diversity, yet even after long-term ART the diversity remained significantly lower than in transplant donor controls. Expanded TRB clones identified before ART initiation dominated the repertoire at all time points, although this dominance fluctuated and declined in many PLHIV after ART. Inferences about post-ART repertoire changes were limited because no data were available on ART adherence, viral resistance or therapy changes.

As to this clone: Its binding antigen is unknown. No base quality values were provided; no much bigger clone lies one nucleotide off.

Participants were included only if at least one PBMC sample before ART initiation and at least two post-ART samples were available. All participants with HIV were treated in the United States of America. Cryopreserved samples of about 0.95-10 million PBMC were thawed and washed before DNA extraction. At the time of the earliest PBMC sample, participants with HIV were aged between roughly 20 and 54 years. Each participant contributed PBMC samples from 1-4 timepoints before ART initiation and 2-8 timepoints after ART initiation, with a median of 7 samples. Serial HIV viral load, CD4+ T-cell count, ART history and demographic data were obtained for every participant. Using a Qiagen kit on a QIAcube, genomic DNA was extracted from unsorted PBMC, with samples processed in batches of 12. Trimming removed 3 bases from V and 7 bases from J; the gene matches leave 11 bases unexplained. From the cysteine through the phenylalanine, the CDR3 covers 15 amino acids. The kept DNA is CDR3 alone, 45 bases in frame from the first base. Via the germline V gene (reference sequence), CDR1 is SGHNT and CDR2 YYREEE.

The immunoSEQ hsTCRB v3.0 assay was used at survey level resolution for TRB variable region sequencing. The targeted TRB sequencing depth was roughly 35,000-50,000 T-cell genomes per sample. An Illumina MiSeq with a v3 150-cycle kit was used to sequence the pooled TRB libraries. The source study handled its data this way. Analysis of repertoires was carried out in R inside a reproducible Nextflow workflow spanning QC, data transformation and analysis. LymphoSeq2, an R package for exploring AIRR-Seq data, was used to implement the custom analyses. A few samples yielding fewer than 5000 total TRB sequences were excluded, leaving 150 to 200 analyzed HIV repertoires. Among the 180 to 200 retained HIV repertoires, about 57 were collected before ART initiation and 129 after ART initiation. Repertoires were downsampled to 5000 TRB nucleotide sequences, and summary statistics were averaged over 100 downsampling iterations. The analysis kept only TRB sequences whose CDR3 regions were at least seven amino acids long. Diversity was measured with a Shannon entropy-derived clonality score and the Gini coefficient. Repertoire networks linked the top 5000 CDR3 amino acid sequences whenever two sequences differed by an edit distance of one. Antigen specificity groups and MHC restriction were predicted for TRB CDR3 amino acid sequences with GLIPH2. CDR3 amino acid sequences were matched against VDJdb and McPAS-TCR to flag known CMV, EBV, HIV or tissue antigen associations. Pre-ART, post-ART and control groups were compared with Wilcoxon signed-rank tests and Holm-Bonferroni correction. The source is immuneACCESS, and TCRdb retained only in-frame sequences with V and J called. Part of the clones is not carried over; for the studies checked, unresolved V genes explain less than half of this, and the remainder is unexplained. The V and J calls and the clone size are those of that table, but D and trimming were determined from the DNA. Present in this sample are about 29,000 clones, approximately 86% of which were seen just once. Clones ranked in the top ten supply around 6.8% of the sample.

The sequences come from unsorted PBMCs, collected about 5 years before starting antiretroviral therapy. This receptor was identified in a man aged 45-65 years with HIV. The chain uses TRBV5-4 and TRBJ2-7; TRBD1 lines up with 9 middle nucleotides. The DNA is TGTGCCAGCAGCTCCGGACCGGGACAGGGTTTGGAGCAGTACTTC. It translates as CASSSGPGQGLEQYF.